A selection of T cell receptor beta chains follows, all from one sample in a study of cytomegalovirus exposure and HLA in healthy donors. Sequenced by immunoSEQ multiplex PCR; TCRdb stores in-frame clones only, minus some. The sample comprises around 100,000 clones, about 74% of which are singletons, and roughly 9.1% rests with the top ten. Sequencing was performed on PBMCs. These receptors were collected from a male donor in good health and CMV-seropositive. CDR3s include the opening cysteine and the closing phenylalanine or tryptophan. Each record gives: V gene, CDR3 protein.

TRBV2,CASSSQGTEAFF
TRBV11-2,CASSPLTGGSYNEQFF
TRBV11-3,CASSLAGGGTDTQYF
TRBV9,CASSLGGLRETQYF
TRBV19,CASRSRTSGEQYNEQFF
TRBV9,CASSVLGTGGNEQFF
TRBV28,CASSLGSQPQHF
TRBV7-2,CASSQLGLASTDTQYF
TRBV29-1,CSVVGQAGDIQYF
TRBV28,CATLHTRQGAQQPQHF
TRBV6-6,CASTETGQGETQYF
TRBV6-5,CASSYGGTGAGDEQYF
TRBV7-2,CASSLSPSRQETQYF
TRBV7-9,CASSLRLTGLAGVADTQYF
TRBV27,CASNRQDSTDTQYF
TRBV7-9,CASSLGTVETQYF
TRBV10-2,CASEGYNEQFF
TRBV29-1,CSVEDQRETEQYF
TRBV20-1,CSAVRGETQYF
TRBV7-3,CASSQTGTKADTQYF
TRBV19,CASKGQGARYNEQFF
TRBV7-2,CASSSGRSSPQHF
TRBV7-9,CASSRGNRGDEKLFF
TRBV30,CAWNPGQGNEQYF
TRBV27,CASKRSETYEQYF
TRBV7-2,CASSSRQGARNEQFF
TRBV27,CASSPGTGYEQYF
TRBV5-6,CASSWSFWTSNTGELFF
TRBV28,CASTSGGTSEGTQYF
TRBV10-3,CAISESEETQYF